Ten or more counts support the clone carrying this TCR beta chain. Its antigen is as yet unknown. The germline V gene has CDR1 MGHRA and CDR2 YSYEKL. The CDR3 is 16 amino acids. J gave up 3 bases and V 4 bases, and 8 bases lay outside the gene matches. Amplified regions were TCR beta CDR3 sequences from RNA transcripts. In the first-round RT-PCR of the TCR CDR3, the HTBI primer set was used. Via MiXCR, TCRdb re-called the multiplex PCR reads, giving one row per CDR3 protein. The sample contains 540,000 or so distinct CDR3 sequences, roughly 46% of which appear only once. The data derive from a study of T cells in Graves' hyperthyroidism and ophthalmopathy. General study results and limits: Most thyroid clonotypes expanded above 0.001 were also detected in blood. Ophthalmopathy and stable hyperthyroidism were separated by a 13 V-J model.

Reasons for excluding patients were uncontrolled infection, other autoimmune disease, pregnancy or lactation. Sequencing used peripheral blood or thyroid tissue (not recorded which). The chain is built from TRBV4-1 and TRBJ2-5, with 10 bases identical to TRBD2. This receptor was taken from an adult woman with Graves' disease, either hyperthyroidism or ophthalmopathy (not recorded which). CDR3 loop: CASSLLTSGMKETQYF. CDR3 DNA sequence: TGCGCCAGCAGCCTACTAACTAGCGGGATGAAAGAGACCCAGTACTTC.